Listed here are 12 T cell receptor beta chains from one sample, sequenced in a study of blood T cell repertoires in COVID-19. Measured with immunoSEQ multiplex PCR; TCRdb has only the in-frame clones, and not every one. Altogether 200,000 or so clones are present, less than 90% being singletons, with the ten largest covering approximately 2.7%. Sequencing was done on a sample of PBMCs or T cells enriched from blood (not recorded which). Every receptor here comes from a woman aged 30 to 39 who had recovered from COVID-19.

This chain links TRBV7-9 with TRBJ1-2, with 12 bases aligning to TRBD1. Per the germline V gene, CDR1 is SEHNR and CDR2 is FQNEAQ (reference sequence). This CDR3 is built from 17 residues. V lost 5 bases, J lost 0 bases, and 7 bases stayed unmatched. The CDR3 loop is CASSPGTGGQSNYGYTF. The CDR3 coding sequence is TGTGCCAGCAGCCCCGGGACAGGGGGCCAGTCTAACTATGGCTACACCTTC.

The genes are TRBV15 and TRBJ2-7; 14 bases are shared with TRBD2. The CDR3 has 16 amino acids. The germline gives CDR1 LNHNV, CDR2 YYDKDF (reference sequence). J lost 4 bases, V lost 4 bases, and 6 bases had no gene match. The DNA of the CDR3 is TGTGCCACCAGCAAAGAGGGGACTAGCGGGGGATACGAGCAGTACTTC. It codes for CATSKEGTSGGYEQYF.

The rearrangement joins TRBV7-8 to TRBJ1-3; tentative D call: TRBD1 (5 bases). V lost 1 base and J 4 bases, leaving 8 bases between the germline ends. Germline values: CDR1 SGHVS, CDR2 FQNEAQ. This CDR3 contains 14 residues. Written as DNA, the CDR3 is TGTGCCAGCAGCTTAGAGCCAGGGGGAAACACCATATATTTT. Its translation: CASSLEPGGNTIYF.

This chain connects TRBV7-9 to TRBJ1-2; 8 bases map to TRBD1. Trimming cost V 2 bases and J 4 bases; bases outside gene matches: 3. CDR3 size: 14 residues. CDR1 and CDR2 (germline): SEHNR, FQNEAQ (reference sequence). The CDR3 DNA reads as TGTGCCAGCAGCTTACGGACAGGGAGCTATGGCTACACCTTC. It yields the protein CASSLRTGSYGYTF.

The rearrangement links TRBV4-1 to TRBJ2-7; 8 nucleotides agree with TRBD1. The CDR3 sequence is 13 residues long. The trim removed 11 bases at V and 5 bases at J, leaving 11 bases unmatched. Germline V gene lookup returns CDR1 MGHRA and CDR2 YSYEKL. CDR3 sequence reads: CASGQGRGDEQYF. For the CDR3, the DNA is TGCGCCTCCGGACAGGGTAGGGGAGACGAGCAGTACTTC.

The rearrangement uses TRBV18 and TRBJ2-7; a weak D match, TRBD1 (6 bases). Germline V gene lookup returns CDR1 KGHSH and CDR2 LQKENI. Trimming took 6 bases from V and 5 from J, leaving 14 bases between them. The CDR3 has 13 amino acids. The CDR3 sequence is CASSSDSWHEQYF. Here the CDR3 DNA reads TGTGCCAGCTCCTCGGACAGTTGGCACGAGCAGTACTTC.

For the CDR3, the DNA is TGTGCCAGCAGTTCGTCAGATACGCAGTATTTT. It specifies CASSSSDTQYF. The V and J genes are TRBV7-3 and TRBJ2-3, with D hard to call. The V end lost 6 bases, the J end lost 4 bases, and 5 bases lay between the germline ends. The CDR3 runs to 11 residues. Germline V CDR1 and CDR2: SGHTA, FQGTGA.

The chain joins TRBV4-3 to TRBJ2-4, with 11 bases aligning to TRBD1. The V gene's germline CDR1 is LGHNA and CDR2 YSLEER. Trimming cost V 0 bases and J 8 bases; bases outside gene matches: 3. There are 15 residues in the CDR3. The chain's CDR3 is CASSQEDRGLDIQYF. The CDR3 DNA sequence: TGCGCCAGCAGCCAAGAGGACAGGGGGCTCGACATTCAGTACTTC.

The V call is TRBV7-2, the J call TRBJ1-3; no clear D. CDR1 SGHTA and CDR2 FQGNSA come from the germline V gene. Trimming left V 5 bases short and J 1 base short, with 12 bases between. CDR3 length equals 15 residues. The CDR3 protein is CASSPGRASGNTIYF. The CDR3 region has the DNA TGTGCCAGCAGCCCCGGGAGGGCTTCTGGAAACACCATATATTTT. Full variable domain (remainder filled in from reference TRBV7-2 and TRBJ1-3): GAGVSQSPSNKVTEKGKDVELRCDPISGHTALYWYRQSLGQGLEFLIYFQGNSAPDKSGLPSDRFSAERTGGSVSTLTIQRTQQEDSAVYLCASSPGRASGNTIYFGEGSWLTVV.

Worth noting for this clone: The junction and the germline gene differ at one end; a read error may be behind it. V gene TRBV7-7 combines with J gene TRBJ2-2; D may be TRBD2 (5 bases). The germline V gene encodes CDR1 SSHAT and CDR2 FNYEAQ (reference sequence). This CDR3 region has 13 residues. CDR3 sequence (DNA): TGTGCTAGCAGAAAAAACCGGGGCGGGGAGCTGTTTTTT. This gives the protein CASRKNRGGELFF.

The chain carries TRBV7-6 and TRBJ1-4, with D perhaps TRBD1 (6 bases). V was pared by 6 bases and J by 8 bases, with 25 bases between. This CDR3 has 17 residues. Germline V lookup: CDR1 SGHVS, CDR2 FNYEAQ. The CDR3 loop is CASSSNVRDTGREKLFF. DNA of the CDR3: TGTGCCAGCAGTTCAAACGTCCGGGACACCGGTAGAGAAAAACTGTTTTTT.

V usage is TRBV28 and J usage is TRBJ2-7, with TRBD2 matching 7 bases. CDR3 length: 12 residues. V dropped 7 bases and J dropped 2; count of bases not matched to a gene: 2. Germline assignment: CDR1 MDHEN and CDR2 SYDVKM. CDR3 in amino acids: CASKAGAYEQYF. The CDR3 DNA reads as TGTGCCAGCAAGGCGGGAGCCTACGAGCAGTACTTC.